The entry below gives a single T cell receptor beta chain sequence along with its context. The data are from a study of blood T cells in healthy people across ages. It was with a sample-barcoded 5' primer and a J-beta primer mix that a second PCR of about 7 to 12 cycles was run. TCRdb passed the 5' RACE reads through MiXCR, listing each CDR3 protein once. The table includes over 600,000 distinct CDR3 sequences, 56% detected once. CDR3 length: 14 residues. Germline V gene data show CDR1 as DFQATT and CDR2 as SNEGSKA (reference sequence). With V trimmed by 4 bases and J by 8 bases, 11 bases remained unmatched.

The chain links TRBV20-1 to TRBJ1-2, with 9 bases identical to TRBD1. The sample was blood. The sequence was obtained from a man between 35 and 55 years old in good health. The CDR3: CSATETGGVLGYTF. In nucleotides, the CDR3 is TGCAGTGCTACGGAAACAGGGGGCGTTTTAGGCTACACCTTC.